This paragraph reports one TCR beta chain. The target antigen is unknown. The sample contains more than one DNA sequence encoding this CDR3. The assay was immunoSEQ multiplex PCR, and TCRdb's table has in-frame clones only and misses some. The sample lists roughly 97,000 clones, 65% to 80% occurring once. The sample belongs to a study of radiotherapy plus CTLA-4 blockade in lung cancer. The study, taken as a whole, reports: Blood saw expansion of tumor-derived TCR clones after radiotherapy plus ipilimumab. Reports state that early shifts in blood T cell clones, with interferon-beta, best predicted response.

The starting material was peripheral blood, obtained from a patient treated with radiotherapy plus ipilimumab. This clonotype was sampled from a human donor with non-small cell lung cancer who had a partial response to radiotherapy plus ipilimumab. Some clones in this sample may be carry-over from other donors' samples.

The CDR3 loop is CASSSNQETQYF. The DNA for the CDR3 is TGCGCCAGCAGCTCCAACCAAGAGACCCAGTACTTC. The chain uses TRBV5-1 and TRBJ2-5; D unclear. The V end was cut by 3 bases, the J end by 0 bases, with 3 bases between. The germline V gene has CDR1 SGHRS and CDR2 YFSETQ. CDR3 length equals 12 residues.